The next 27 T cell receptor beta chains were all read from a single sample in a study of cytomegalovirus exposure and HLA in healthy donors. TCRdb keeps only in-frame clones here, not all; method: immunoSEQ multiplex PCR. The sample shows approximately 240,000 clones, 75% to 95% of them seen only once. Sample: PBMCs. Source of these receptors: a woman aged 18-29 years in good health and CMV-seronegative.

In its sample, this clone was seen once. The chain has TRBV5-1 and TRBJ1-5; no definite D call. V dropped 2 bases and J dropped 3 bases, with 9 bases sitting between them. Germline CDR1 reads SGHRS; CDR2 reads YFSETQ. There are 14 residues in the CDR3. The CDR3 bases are TGCGCCAGCAGCTTAGGTACAGACAATCAGCCCCAGCATTTT. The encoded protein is CASSLGTDNQPQHF.

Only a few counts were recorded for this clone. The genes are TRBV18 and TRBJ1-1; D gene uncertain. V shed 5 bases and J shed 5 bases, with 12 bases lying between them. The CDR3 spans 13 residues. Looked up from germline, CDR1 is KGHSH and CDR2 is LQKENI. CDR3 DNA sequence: TGTGCCAGCTCAGGGCGGCGGGATACTGAAGCTTTCTTT. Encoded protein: CASSGRRDTEAFF.

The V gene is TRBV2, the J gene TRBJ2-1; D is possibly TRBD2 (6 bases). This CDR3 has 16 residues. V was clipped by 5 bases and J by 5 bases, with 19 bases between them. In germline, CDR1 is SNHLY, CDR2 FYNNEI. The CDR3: CASSRTSGGTHNEQFF. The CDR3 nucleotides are TGTGCCAGCAGTCGAACCTCTGGGGGGACCCACAATGAGCAGTTCTTC.

CDR3 nucleotide sequence: TGTGCCAGCAGCCCTAGCGGGAACGAGCAGTTCTTC. It encodes CASSPSGNEQFF. This chain connects TRBV11-3 to TRBJ2-1; 9 nucleotides align to TRBD2. This CDR3 spans 12 amino acids. Germline assignment: CDR1 SGHNT and CDR2 YENEEA. V trimming: 5 bases; J trimming: 10 bases; junction bases outside the gene matches: 3. Drawing the rest from reference TRBV11-3 and TRBJ2-1, the complete variable domain is EAGVVQSPRYKIIEKKQPVAFWCNPISGHNTLYWYLQNLGQGPELLIRYENEEAVDDSQLPKDRFSAERLKGVDSTLKIQPAELGDSAVYLCASSPSGNEQFFGPGTRLTVL.

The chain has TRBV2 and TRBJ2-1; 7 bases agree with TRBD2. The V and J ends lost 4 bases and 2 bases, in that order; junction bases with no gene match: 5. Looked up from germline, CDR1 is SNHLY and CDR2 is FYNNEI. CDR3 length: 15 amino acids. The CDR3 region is CASSVSSGAYNEQFF. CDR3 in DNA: TGTGCCAGCAGTGTGTCTAGCGGAGCCTACAATGAGCAGTTCTTC.

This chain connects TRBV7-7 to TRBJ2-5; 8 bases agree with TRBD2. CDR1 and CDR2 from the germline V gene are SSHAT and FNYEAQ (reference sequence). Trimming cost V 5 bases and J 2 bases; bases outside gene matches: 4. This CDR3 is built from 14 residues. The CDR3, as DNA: TGTGCCAGCAGCCAGACTAGCGTACAAGAGACCCAGTACTTC. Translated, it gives CASSQTSVQETQYF.

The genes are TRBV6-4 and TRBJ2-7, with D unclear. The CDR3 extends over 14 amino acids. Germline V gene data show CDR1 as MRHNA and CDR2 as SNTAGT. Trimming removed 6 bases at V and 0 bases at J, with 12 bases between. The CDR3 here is CASRTDQSSYEQYF. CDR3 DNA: TGTGCCAGCAGAACAGACCAGAGCTCCTACGAGCAGTACTTC.

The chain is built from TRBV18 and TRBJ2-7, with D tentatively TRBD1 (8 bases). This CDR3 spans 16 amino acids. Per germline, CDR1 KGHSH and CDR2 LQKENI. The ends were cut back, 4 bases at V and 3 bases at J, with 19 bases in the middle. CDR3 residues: CASSLTLTGEGYEQYF. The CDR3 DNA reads TGTGCCAGCTCACTTACTTTGACAGGGGAGGGCTACGAGCAGTACTTC.

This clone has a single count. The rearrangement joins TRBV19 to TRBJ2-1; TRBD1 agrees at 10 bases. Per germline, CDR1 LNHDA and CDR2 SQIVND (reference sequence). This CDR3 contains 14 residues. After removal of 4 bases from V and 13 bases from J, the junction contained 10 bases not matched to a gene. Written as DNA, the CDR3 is TGTGCCAGTAGTAACTGGGGCCGGGACAGGGGCCAGTTCTTC. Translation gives CASSNWGRDRGQFF.

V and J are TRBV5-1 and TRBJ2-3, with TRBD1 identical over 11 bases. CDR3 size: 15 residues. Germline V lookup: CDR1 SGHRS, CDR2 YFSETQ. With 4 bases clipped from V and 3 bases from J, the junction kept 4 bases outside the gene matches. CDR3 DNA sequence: TGCGCCAGCAGCCGAGGGACAGGGGGTACAGATACGCAGTATTTT. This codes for CASSRGTGGTDTQYF.

The CDR3 DNA sequence: TGTGCCAGCGTTATGCTGGACAGACTGTCCACCGGGGAGCTGTTTTTT. Translation: CASVMLDRLSTGELFF. The chain joins TRBV27 to TRBJ2-2; the D gene is possibly TRBD1 (6 bases). Trimming took 8 bases from V and 4 from J, leaving 20 bases between them. CDR1 MNHEY and CDR2 SMNVEV come from the germline V gene (reference sequence). The length of the CDR3 is 16 residues.

CDR3 region: CASSQRTSGRAYTQYF. In nucleotides, the CDR3 is TGCGCCAGCAGCCAAAGGACTAGCGGGAGGGCCTATACGCAGTATTTT. The chain couples TRBV4-1 to TRBJ2-3; 15 nucleotides line up with TRBD2. The CDR3 extends over 16 amino acids. Germline lookup yields CDR1 MGHRA and CDR2 YSYEKL. V dropped 2 bases and J dropped 7; count of bases not matched to a gene: 4.

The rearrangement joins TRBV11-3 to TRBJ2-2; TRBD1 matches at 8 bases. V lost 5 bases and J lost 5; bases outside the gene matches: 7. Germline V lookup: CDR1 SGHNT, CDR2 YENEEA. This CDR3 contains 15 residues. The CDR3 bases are TGTGCCAGCAGCCTCGGACAGGGAGAAACCGGGGAGCTGTTTTTT. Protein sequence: CASSLGQGETGELFF.

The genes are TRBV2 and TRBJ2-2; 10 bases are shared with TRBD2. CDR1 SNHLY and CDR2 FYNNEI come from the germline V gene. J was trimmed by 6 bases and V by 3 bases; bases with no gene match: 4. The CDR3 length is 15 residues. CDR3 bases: TGTGCCAGCAGTGATCTAGCGGGAGTGGCCGGGGAGCTGTTTTTT. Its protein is CASSDLAGVAGELFF.

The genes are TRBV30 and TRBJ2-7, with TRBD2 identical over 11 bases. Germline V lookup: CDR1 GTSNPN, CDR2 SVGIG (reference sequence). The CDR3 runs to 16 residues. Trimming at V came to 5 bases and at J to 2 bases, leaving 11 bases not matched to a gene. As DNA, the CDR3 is TGTGCCTGGGATAATTTAGCGGGAGGGAAGACCTACGAGCAGTACTTC. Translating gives CAWDNLAGGKTYEQYF.

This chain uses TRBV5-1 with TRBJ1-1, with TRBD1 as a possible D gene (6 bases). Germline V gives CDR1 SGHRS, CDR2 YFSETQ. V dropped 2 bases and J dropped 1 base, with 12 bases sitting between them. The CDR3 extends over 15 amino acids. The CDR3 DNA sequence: TGCGCCAGCAGCTTAAACAGGGTAGGGAACACTGAAGCTTTCTTT. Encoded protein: CASSLNRVGNTEAFF. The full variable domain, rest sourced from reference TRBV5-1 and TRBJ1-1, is KAGVTQTPRYLIKTRGQQVTLSCSPISGHRSVSWYQQTPGQGLQFLFEYFSETQRNKGNFPGRFSGRQFSNSRSEMNVSTLELGDSALYLCASSLNRVGNTEAFFGQGTRLTVV.

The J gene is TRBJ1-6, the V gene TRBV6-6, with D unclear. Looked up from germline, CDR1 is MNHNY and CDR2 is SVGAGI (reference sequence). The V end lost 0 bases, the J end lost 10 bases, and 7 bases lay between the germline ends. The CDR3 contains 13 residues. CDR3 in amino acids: CASSYSRESPLHF. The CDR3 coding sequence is TGTGCCAGCAGTTACTCGCGGGAATCACCCCTCCACTTT.

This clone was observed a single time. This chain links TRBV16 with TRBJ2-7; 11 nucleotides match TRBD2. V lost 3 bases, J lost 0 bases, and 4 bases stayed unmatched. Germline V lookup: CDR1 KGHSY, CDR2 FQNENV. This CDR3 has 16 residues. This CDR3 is CASSHRLAGNSYEQYF. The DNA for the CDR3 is TGTGCCAGCAGCCACAGACTAGCGGGGAACTCCTACGAGCAGTACTTC.

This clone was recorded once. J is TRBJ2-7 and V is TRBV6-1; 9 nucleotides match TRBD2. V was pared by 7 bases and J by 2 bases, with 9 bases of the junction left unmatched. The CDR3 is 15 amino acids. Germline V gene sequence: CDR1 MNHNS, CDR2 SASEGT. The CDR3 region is CASTVQTSGAYEQYF. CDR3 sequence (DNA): TGTGCCAGCACGGTCCAGACTAGCGGAGCCTACGAGCAGTACTTC.

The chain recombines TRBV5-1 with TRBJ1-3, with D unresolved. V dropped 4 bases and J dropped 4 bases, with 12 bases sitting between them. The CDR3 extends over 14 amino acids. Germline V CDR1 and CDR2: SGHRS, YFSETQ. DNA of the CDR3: TGCGCCAGCAGCCCGACACCGGGAGGAAACACCATATATTTT. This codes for CASSPTPGGNTIYF.

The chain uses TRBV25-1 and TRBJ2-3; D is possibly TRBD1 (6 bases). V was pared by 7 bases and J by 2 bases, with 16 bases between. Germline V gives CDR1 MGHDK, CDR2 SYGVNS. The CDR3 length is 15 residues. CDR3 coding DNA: TGTGCCAGCATGGGGCACAGGGCTCCCACAGATACGCAGTATTTT. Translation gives CASMGHRAPTDTQYF. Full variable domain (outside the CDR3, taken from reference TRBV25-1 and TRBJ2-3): EADIYQTPRYLVIGTGKKITLECSQTMGHDKMYWYQQDPGMELHLIHYSYGVNSTEKGDLSSESTVSRIRTEHFPLTLESARPSHTSQYLCASMGHRAPTDTQYFGPGTRLTVL.

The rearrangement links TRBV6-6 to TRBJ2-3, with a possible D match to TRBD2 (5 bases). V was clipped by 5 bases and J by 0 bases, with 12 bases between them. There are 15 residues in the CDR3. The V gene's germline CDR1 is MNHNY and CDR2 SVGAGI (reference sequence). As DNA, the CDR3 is TGTGCCAGCAGTCCGACGGGAACTAGCACAGATACGCAGTATTTT. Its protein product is CASSPTGTSTDTQYF.

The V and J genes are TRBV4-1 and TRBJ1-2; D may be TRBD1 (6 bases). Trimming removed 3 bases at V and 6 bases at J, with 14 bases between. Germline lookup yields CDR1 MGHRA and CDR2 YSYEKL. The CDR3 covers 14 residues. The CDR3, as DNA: TGCGCCAGCAGCCATAACAGGGTCATTGATGGCTACACCTTC. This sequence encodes CASSHNRVIDGYTF.

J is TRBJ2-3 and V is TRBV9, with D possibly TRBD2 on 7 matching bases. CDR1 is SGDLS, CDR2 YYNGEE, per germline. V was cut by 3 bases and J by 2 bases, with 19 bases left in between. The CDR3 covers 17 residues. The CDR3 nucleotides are TGTGCCAGCAGCGAGACTGGGGGGAGGGGGATCACAGATACGCAGTATTTT. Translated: CASSETGGRGITDTQYF.

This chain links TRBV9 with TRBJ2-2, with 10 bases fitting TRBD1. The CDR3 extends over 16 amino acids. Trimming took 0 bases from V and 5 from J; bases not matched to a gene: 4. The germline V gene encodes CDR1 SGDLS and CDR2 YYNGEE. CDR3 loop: CASSVGGTGVTGELFF. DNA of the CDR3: TGTGCCAGCAGCGTAGGCGGGACAGGGGTTACCGGGGAGCTGTTTTTT.

CDR3 sequence reads: CASSPLMSQGGYGYTF. The CDR3 DNA sequence: TGTGCCAGCTCACCACTGATGTCTCAGGGGGGCTATGGCTACACCTTC. The gene calls are TRBV18 and TRBJ1-2; TRBD1 matches 7 bases. V gave up 1 base and J gave up 4 bases; unmatched junction bases: 9. Germline V CDR1 and CDR2: KGHSH, LQKENI. The CDR3 runs to 16 residues. The full variable domain, rest sourced from reference TRBV18 and TRBJ1-2, is NAGVMQNPRHLVRRRGQEARLRCSPMKGHSHVYWYRQLPEEGLKFMVYLQKENIIDESGMPKERFSAEFPKEGPSILRIQQVVRGDSAAYFCASSPLMSQGGYGYTFGSGTRLTVV.

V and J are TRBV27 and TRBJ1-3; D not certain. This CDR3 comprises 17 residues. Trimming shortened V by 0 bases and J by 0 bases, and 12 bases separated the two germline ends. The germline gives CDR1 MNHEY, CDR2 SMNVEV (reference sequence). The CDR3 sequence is CASSLSAGRVSGNTIYF. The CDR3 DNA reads TGTGCCAGCAGTTTATCTGCTGGGAGGGTCTCTGGAAACACCATATATTTT.